What follows are 5 T cell receptor beta chains derived from one specimen sequenced in a study of cytomegalovirus exposure and HLA in healthy donors. Sequenced by immunoSEQ multiplex PCR; TCRdb stores in-frame clones only, minus some. The sample has about 170,000 clones; around nine tenths are singletons. The specimen sequenced was PBMCs. The receptors originated from a woman aged 25 to 39 in good health and CMV-seronegative.

This chain connects TRBV6-1 to TRBJ1-2; D uncertain. Germline lookup yields CDR1 MNHNS and CDR2 SASEGT. The V and J ends lost 0 bases and 4 bases respectively, with 18 bases between them. The CDR3 spans 17 residues. DNA of the CDR3: TGTGCCAGCAGTGAAGCTATGGGGAGGGAAGTCGGCTATGGCTACACCTTC. Amino acids: CASSEAMGREVGYGYTF.

CDR3 sequence: CASSPGGGTNTGELFF. The CDR3, as DNA: TGTGCCAGCAGCCCCGGGGGGGGCACTAACACCGGGGAGCTGTTTTTT. V is TRBV13 and J is TRBJ2-2; 8 bases match TRBD2. Germline CDR1 PRHDT, CDR2 FYEKMQ (reference sequence). The CDR3 is 16 residues long. V shed 5 bases and J 2 bases; nucleotides not matched to a gene: 7.

This chain's CDR3 is CASSPGTGGLTEAFF. The CDR3 nucleotides are TGTGCCAGCTCACCCGGGACAGGGGGGCTCACTGAAGCTTTCTTT. The chain links TRBV18 to TRBJ1-1; 11 bases agree with TRBD1. The germline gives CDR1 KGHSH, CDR2 LQKENI. Trimming removed 3 bases from V and 4 bases from J; junction bases left unmatched: 4. The CDR3 has 15 residues. Full variable domain (rest looked up from reference TRBV18 and TRBJ1-1): NAGVMQNPRHLVRRRGQEARLRCSPMKGHSHVYWYRQLPEEGLKFMVYLQKENIIDESGMPKERFSAEFPKEGPSILRIQQVVRGDSAAYFCASSPGTGGLTEAFFGQGTRLTVV.

The chain links TRBV10-3 to TRBJ2-5; 10 bases agree with TRBD2. The CDR3 is made up of 15 amino acids. CDR1 is ENHRY, CDR2 SYGVKD, per germline. The V gene end was trimmed by 5 bases and the J gene end by 5 bases; junction bases not matched to a gene: 8. The CDR3 nucleotides read TGTGCCATCAGTCCCCTAGCGGGGGTGGGGGAGACCCAGTACTTC. As protein: CAISPLAGVGETQYF.

The chain links TRBV6-6 to TRBJ2-5, with D maybe TRBD1 (6 bases). The ends were cut back, 5 bases at V and 4 bases at J, with 11 bases in the middle. The CDR3 loop spans 13 amino acids. CDR1 MNHNY and CDR2 SVGAGI come from the germline V gene (reference sequence). CDR3 protein: CASSKTGRETQYF. CDR3 nucleotides: TGTGCCAGCAGTAAAACAGGGCGAGAGACCCAGTACTTC.